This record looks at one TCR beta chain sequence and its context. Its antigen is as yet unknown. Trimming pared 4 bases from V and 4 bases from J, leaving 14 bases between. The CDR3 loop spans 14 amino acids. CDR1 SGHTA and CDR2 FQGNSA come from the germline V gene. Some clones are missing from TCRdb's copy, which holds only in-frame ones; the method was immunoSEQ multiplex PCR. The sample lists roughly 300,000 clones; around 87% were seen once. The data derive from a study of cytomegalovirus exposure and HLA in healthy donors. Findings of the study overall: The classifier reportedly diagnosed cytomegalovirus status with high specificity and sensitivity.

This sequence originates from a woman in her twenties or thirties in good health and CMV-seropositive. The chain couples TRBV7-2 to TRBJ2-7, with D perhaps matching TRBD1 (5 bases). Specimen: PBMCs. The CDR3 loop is CASSSGLLRYEQYF. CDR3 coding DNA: TGTGCCAGCAGCTCAGGGTTATTAAGGTACGAGCAGTACTTC.